Listed here are 18 T cell receptor beta chains from one sample, sequenced in a study of shared clonotypes between healthy human individuals. Data came from immunoSEQ multiplex PCR; TCRdb stores just in-frame clones and leaves some out. Of approximately 350,000 clones listed, about 74% are singletons. Source material: memory CD4+ T cells sorted from blood. Subset here: CD45RA-negative fraction. The receptors were gathered from a man aged 25 to 40 in good health.

The rearrangement links TRBV18 to TRBJ2-7; D is possibly TRBD1 or TRBD2 (6 bases each). Germline V gene data show CDR1 as KGHSH and CDR2 as LQKENI. CDR3 size: 14 residues. Trimming removed 2 bases at V and 5 bases at J, with 13 bases between. The CDR3 spells CASSPAQGGDEQYF. In DNA form, the CDR3 reads TGTGCCAGCTCACCAGCACAGGGAGGCGACGAGCAGTACTTC.

The chain links TRBV27 to TRBJ2-1; 15 bases line up with TRBD2. V was pared by 5 bases and J by 0 bases, with 5 bases of the junction left unmatched. This CDR3 region has 18 residues. Germline values: CDR1 MNHEY, CDR2 SMNVEV (reference sequence). The CDR3 here is CASSRGLAGGISYNEQFF. DNA for the CDR3: TGTGCCAGCAGTCGAGGACTAGCGGGAGGGATCTCCTACAATGAGCAGTTCTTC.

V gene TRBV6-1 combines with J gene TRBJ2-2; D possibly uses TRBD1 or TRBD2 (5 bases each). The V and J ends lost 8 bases and 0 bases respectively, with 10 bases between them. In germline, CDR1 is MNHNS, CDR2 SASEGT. The CDR3 is 14 amino acids. CDR3 coding DNA: TGTGCCAGCCCAGGGACGGCGAACACCGGGGAGCTGTTTTTT. Its protein product is CASPGTANTGELFF.

The genes are TRBV28 and TRBJ1-1; tentative D call: TRBD1 (5 bases). The V gene's germline CDR1 is MDHEN and CDR2 SYDVKM. This CDR3 comprises 16 residues. V dropped 1 base and J dropped 2 bases, with 14 bases sitting between them. CDR3 in amino acids: CASSLSVGGSNTEAFF. CDR3 sequence (DNA): TGTGCCAGCAGTTTATCAGTGGGGGGGAGTAACACTGAAGCTTTCTTT.

A remark on this clone: The junction shows a germline mismatch at one end, possibly a read error. V and J are TRBV20-1 and TRBJ2-1, with 7 bases identical to TRBD2. Germline lookup yields CDR1 DFQATT and CDR2 SNEGSKA (reference sequence). The CDR3 covers 11 residues. The CDR3 loop reads CSASPGLGLLF. The CDR3 DNA sequence: TGCAGTGCTAGCCCCGGACTAGGTTTGCTCTTC.

On this clone: Other nucleotide sequences in the sample specify the same CDR3. The chain has TRBV5-1 and TRBJ2-5; D remains unclear. Deletions cut 0 bases from V and 1 base from J, with 7 bases between. The germline V gene encodes CDR1 SGHRS and CDR2 YFSETQ. The CDR3 is 14 amino acids. The CDR3 spells CASSLVSAQETQYF. The CDR3 DNA reads TGCGCCAGCAGCTTGGTGTCGGCCCAAGAGACCCAGTACTTC.

The genes are TRBV7-2 and TRBJ1-1; D is uncertain. The CDR3 is made up of 12 amino acids. The germline gives CDR1 SGHTA, CDR2 FQGNSA. V lost 1 base and J 4 bases, leaving 4 bases between the germline ends. The CDR3 reads CASSLVVTEAFF. The CDR3 region has the DNA TGTGCCAGCAGCTTAGTAGTCACTGAAGCTTTCTTT.

In its sample, this clone was seen many times. The V call is TRBV27, the J call TRBJ2-2; D gene ambiguous. The CDR3 totals 14 residues. The germline V gene has CDR1 MNHEY and CDR2 SMNVEV (reference sequence). V gave up 9 bases and J gave up 5 bases, with 16 bases separating them. CDR3 sequence: CASKLLPGTGELFF. In DNA form, the CDR3 reads TGTGCCAGTAAATTATTGCCGGGTACCGGGGAGCTGTTTTTT.

The CDR3: CASSEALRLEQYF. CDR3 coding DNA: TGTGCCAGCAGTGAAGCGCTAAGGCTAGAGCAGTACTTC. This chain uses TRBV2 with TRBJ2-7; D not certain. The germline V gene has CDR1 SNHLY and CDR2 FYNNEI. Trimming shortened V by 0 bases and J by 7 bases, and 10 bases separated the two germline ends. This CDR3 region has 13 residues.

The chain uses TRBV27 and TRBJ1-5; no definite D call. Trimming took off 6 bases at V and 9 bases at J, with 12 bases between the two ends. The CDR3 covers 12 residues. Germline V gene sequence: CDR1 MNHEY, CDR2 SMNVEV (reference sequence). The CDR3 DNA reads TGTGCCAGCAGCCCCCTCGGTGGGCCCCAGCATTTT. Its protein product is CASSPLGGPQHF.

The chain has TRBV5-1 and TRBJ2-1; D not certain. Germline V gene data show CDR1 as SGHRS and CDR2 as YFSETQ. Trimming pared 0 bases from V and 7 bases from J, leaving 11 bases between. This CDR3 contains 14 residues. The CDR3 sequence: CASSLDQVVNEQFF. Here the CDR3 DNA reads TGCGCCAGCAGCTTGGATCAGGTGGTGAATGAGCAGTTCTTC.

The chain recombines TRBV7-2 with TRBJ2-1, with 11 positions matching TRBD2. This CDR3 is 15 amino acids long. Germline loops: CDR1 SGHTA, CDR2 FQGNSA. V lost 3 bases and J lost 7; bases outside the gene matches: 5. CDR3 region: CASSLTSGMQNEQFF. DNA of the CDR3: TGTGCCAGCAGCTTGACTAGCGGGATGCAAAATGAGCAGTTCTTC. Variable domain in full (rest from reference TRBV7-2 and TRBJ2-1): GAGVSQSPSNKVTEKGKDVELRCDPISGHTALYWYRQSLGQGLEFLIYFQGNSAPDKSGLPSDRFSAERTGGSVSTLTIQRTQQEDSAVYLCASSLTSGMQNEQFFGPGTRLTVL.

The chain carries TRBV6-1 and TRBJ2-7, with 9 nucleotides matching TRBD1. Germline V lookup: CDR1 MNHNS, CDR2 SASEGT. V shed 8 bases and J 8 bases; nucleotides not matched to a gene: 7. The CDR3 has 12 residues. For the CDR3, the DNA is TGTGCCAGCGTATGGGACAGGGTCAAGCAGTACTTC. Its protein is CASVWDRVKQYF.

The V and J genes are TRBV27 and TRBJ1-4, with no clear D. V lost 3 bases and J 12 bases, leaving 14 bases between the germline ends. This CDR3 is 13 amino acids long. The germline CDR1 and CDR2 sequences are MNHEY and SMNVEV (reference sequence). In nucleotides, the CDR3 is TGTGCCAGCAGTTTTATGGACCCCAAGGAACTGTTTTTT. Its translation is CASSFMDPKELFF. The variable domain in full, completed from reference TRBV27 and TRBJ1-4, reads EAQVTQNPRYLITVTGKKLTVTCSQNMNHEYMSWYRQDPGLGLRQIYYSMNVEVTDKGDVPEGYKVSRKEKRNFPLILESPSPNQTSLYFCASSFMDPKELFFGSGTQLSVL.

The rearrangement links TRBV15 to TRBJ2-3, with 7 bases that match TRBD2. This CDR3 comprises 14 residues. The trim removed 7 bases at V and 0 bases at J, leaving 4 bases unmatched. Germline V gene lookup returns CDR1 LNHNV and CDR2 YYDKDF (reference sequence). Here the CDR3 DNA reads TGTGCCACCACCCGGCGGGGGAGCACAGATACGCAGTATTTT. This codes for CATTRRGSTDTQYF.

This clone was seen more than once but under ten times. V and J are TRBV29-1 and TRBJ2-1, with TRBD2 matching 11 bases. V trimming: 6 bases; J trimming: 0 bases; junction bases outside the gene matches: 7. CDR3 length: 16 residues. Germline V gene lookup returns CDR1 SQVTM and CDR2 ANQGSEA. The CDR3 is CSVRLAGRGSYNEQFF. In DNA, the CDR3 is TGCAGCGTCCGACTAGCGGGACGCGGCTCCTACAATGAGCAGTTCTTC.

The V call is TRBV9, the J call TRBJ2-1, with D perhaps matching TRBD2 (6 bases). V shed 0 bases and J shed 7 bases, with 17 bases lying between them. Germline V lookup: CDR1 SGDLS, CDR2 YYNGEE. This CDR3 spans 16 amino acids. CDR3 protein: CASSVVGGGPWNEQFF. The CDR3 DNA follows: TGTGCCAGCAGCGTAGTTGGCGGAGGGCCATGGAATGAGCAGTTCTTC.

V usage is TRBV19 and J usage is TRBJ2-1; a weak D match, TRBD2 (6 bases). In germline, CDR1 is LNHDA, CDR2 SQIVND (reference sequence). The germline V and J ends were trimmed by 7 bases and 4 bases, with 20 bases remaining between them. The CDR3 is made up of 16 amino acids. The CDR3 bases are TGTGCCAGTAAACCCTTTGGGGTAGCGGCTTACAATGAGCAGTTCTTC. Protein: CASKPFGVAAYNEQFF.